The next 14 T cell receptor beta chains were all read from a single sample in a study of blood T cell repertoires in COVID-19. This table comes from immunoSEQ multiplex PCR, and its TCRdb copy is limited to in-frame clones, with some not included. The top ten hold around 9.2% of the sample, which has around 67,000 clones, 80% to 90% seen once. Input material: peripheral blood. These receptors all come from a human donor in a cohort sampled during active COVID-19.

The genes are TRBV18 and TRBJ2-7; the D gene is possibly TRBD2 (5 bases). The CDR3 has 16 residues. Germline V CDR1 and CDR2: KGHSH, LQKENI. V was cut by 3 bases and J by 1 base, with 16 bases left in between. The CDR3 DNA reads as TGTGCCAGCTCACCGATGGGGTCGGGAAGATCCTACGAGCAGTACTTC. Its translation is CASSPMGSGRSYEQYF.

The rearrangement links TRBV19 to TRBJ1-2; maybe TRBD1 (5 bases). The V end lost 5 bases, the J end lost 2 bases, and 12 bases lay between the germline ends. Germline V gene sequence: CDR1 LNHDA, CDR2 SQIVND (reference sequence). The CDR3 extends over 14 amino acids. CDR3 in DNA: TGTGCCAGTAGTCCCCAGTGGACAAACTATGGCTACACCTTC. The encoded protein is CASSPQWTNYGYTF.

The chain uses TRBV7-3 and TRBJ2-1; the match to TRBD1 covers 7 bases. V lost 2 bases and J lost 3; bases outside the gene matches: 4. Germline CDR1 is SGHTA and CDR2 is FQGTGA. There are 15 residues in the CDR3. The chain's CDR3 is CASSLSGGIYNEQFF. CDR3 bases: TGTGCCAGCAGCTTATCAGGGGGTATCTACAATGAGCAGTTCTTC.

The chain has TRBV5-8 and TRBJ2-3, with TRBD2 matching over 13 bases. Per the germline V gene, CDR1 is SGHTS and CDR2 is YDEGEE. The junction had 7 bases not matched to a gene; V was cut back by 3 bases and J by 6 bases. The CDR3 contains 16 residues. The CDR3 sequence is CASSSRLAGGGDTQYF. DNA of the CDR3: TGTGCCAGCAGCTCCAGACTAGCGGGAGGCGGGGATACGCAGTATTTT.

This chain uses TRBV9 with TRBJ2-1; 12 positions match TRBD2. Per germline, CDR1 SGDLS and CDR2 YYNGEE. The CDR3 sequence is 15 residues long. The junction had 5 bases not matched to a gene; V was cut back by 3 bases and J by 7 bases. CDR3 nucleotides: TGTGCCAGCAGCGCGACTAGCGGGAGTGGGAATGAGCAGTTCTTC. Its translation: CASSATSGSGNEQFF.

This clone came up a few times. This chain links TRBV18 with TRBJ2-7; 7 bases match TRBD1. J lost 4 bases, V lost 3 bases, and 6 bases had no gene match. This CDR3 has 14 residues. Looked up from germline, CDR1 is KGHSH and CDR2 is LQKENI. The CDR3 spells CASSPGQVLYEQYF. The CDR3 DNA sequence: TGTGCCAGCTCACCCGGACAGGTACTTTACGAGCAGTACTTC.

The V call is TRBV6-2 or TRBV6-3, the J call TRBJ2-7, with D unclear. The CDR3 loop spans 15 amino acids. Germline assignment: CDR1 MNHEY and CDR2 SVGEGT. The V end was cut by 6 bases, the J end by 5 bases, with 20 bases between. In DNA form, the CDR3 reads TGTGCCAGCAGCCCCCCGGCGCTAGTTTTCCACGAGCAGTACTTC. Translated, it gives CASSPPALVFHEQYF.

The chain joins TRBV7-9 to TRBJ2-1; 11 nucleotides agree with TRBD2. The CDR3 totals 16 residues. V was pared by 4 bases and J by 2 bases, with 4 bases of the junction left unmatched. Germline loops: CDR1 SEHNR, CDR2 FQNEAQ (reference sequence). CDR3 bases: TGTGCCAGCAGCTCAGGACTAGCGGGCACCTACAATGAGCAGTTCTTC. Its translation is CASSSGLAGTYNEQFF.

CDR3 region: CATSLLQGVLRGYTF. CDR3 DNA: TGTGCCACCTCGCTCCTACAGGGGGTCTTAAGAGGATACACCTTC. The rearrangement links TRBV28 to TRBJ1-2; 8 bases fit TRBD1. The CDR3 has 15 residues. Trimming at V came to 10 bases and at J to 11 bases, leaving 21 bases not matched to a gene. The germline CDR1 and CDR2 sequences are MDHEN and SYDVKM.

The V call is TRBV5-1, the J call TRBJ2-7; 9 bases match TRBD2. The CDR3 spans 17 residues. Trimming took 7 bases from V and 3 from J; bases not matched to a gene: 17. Germline V gene lookup returns CDR1 SGHRS and CDR2 YFSETQ. The CDR3 loop reads CASARASGTLKNYEQYF. The CDR3 DNA is TGCGCCAGCGCTAGGGCTAGCGGGACCCTTAAAAACTACGAGCAGTACTTC.

The chain has TRBV19 and TRBJ2-3, with 9 nucleotides matching TRBD1. This CDR3 region has 18 residues. Unmatched junction bases numbered 13, after V lost 5 bases and J lost 1 base. Germline assignment: CDR1 LNHDA and CDR2 SQIVND (reference sequence). The DNA for the CDR3 is TGTGCCAGTAGTCGAAGGGTAATCGGGGACAGGGGCACAGATACGCAGTATTTT. It translates to CASSRRVIGDRGTDTQYF.

This rearrangement joins TRBV20-1 to TRBJ2-5, with D tentatively TRBD1 (5 bases). This CDR3 comprises 10 residues. Trimming cost V 3 bases and J 10 bases, with 9 bases left between them. CDR1 and CDR2 from the germline V gene are DFQATT and SNEGSKA (reference sequence). For the CDR3, the DNA is TGCAGTGCTAGCGGCCAGGGCCAGTACTTC. The encoded protein is CSASGQGQYF.

Only one count was recorded for this clone. The rearrangement links TRBV13 to TRBJ2-5; D unresolved. V shed 4 bases and J shed 1 base, with 4 bases lying between them. This CDR3 has 12 amino acids. Germline CDR1 PRHDT, CDR2 FYEKMQ (reference sequence). The CDR3 sequence is CASSSRQETQYF. The CDR3 nucleotides read TGTGCCAGCAGCTCCCGCCAAGAGACCCAGTACTTC. The entire variable domain, with the rest obtained from reference TRBV13 and TRBJ2-5, is as follows: AAGVIQSPRHLIKEKRETATLKCYPIPRHDTVYWYQQGPGQDPQFLISFYEKMQSDKGSIPDRFSAQQFSDYHSELNMSSLELGDSALYFCASSSRQETQYFGPGTRLLVL.

V usage is TRBV7-8 and J usage is TRBJ1-2; no clear D. Trimming took off 1 base at V and 6 bases at J, with 6 bases between the two ends. CDR1 is SGHVS and CDR2 is FQNEAQ in the germline V gene. The CDR3 covers 12 residues. The CDR3 is CASSLDEDGYTF. The CDR3 nucleotides read TGTGCCAGCAGCTTAGATGAGGATGGCTACACCTTC. The variable domain in full, completed from reference TRBV7-8 and TRBJ1-2, reads GAGVSQSPRYKVAKRGQDVALRCDPISGHVSLFWYQQALGQGPEFLTYFQNEAQLDKSGLPSDRFFAERPEGSVSTLKIQRTQQEDSAVYLCASSLDEDGYTFGSGTRLTVV.